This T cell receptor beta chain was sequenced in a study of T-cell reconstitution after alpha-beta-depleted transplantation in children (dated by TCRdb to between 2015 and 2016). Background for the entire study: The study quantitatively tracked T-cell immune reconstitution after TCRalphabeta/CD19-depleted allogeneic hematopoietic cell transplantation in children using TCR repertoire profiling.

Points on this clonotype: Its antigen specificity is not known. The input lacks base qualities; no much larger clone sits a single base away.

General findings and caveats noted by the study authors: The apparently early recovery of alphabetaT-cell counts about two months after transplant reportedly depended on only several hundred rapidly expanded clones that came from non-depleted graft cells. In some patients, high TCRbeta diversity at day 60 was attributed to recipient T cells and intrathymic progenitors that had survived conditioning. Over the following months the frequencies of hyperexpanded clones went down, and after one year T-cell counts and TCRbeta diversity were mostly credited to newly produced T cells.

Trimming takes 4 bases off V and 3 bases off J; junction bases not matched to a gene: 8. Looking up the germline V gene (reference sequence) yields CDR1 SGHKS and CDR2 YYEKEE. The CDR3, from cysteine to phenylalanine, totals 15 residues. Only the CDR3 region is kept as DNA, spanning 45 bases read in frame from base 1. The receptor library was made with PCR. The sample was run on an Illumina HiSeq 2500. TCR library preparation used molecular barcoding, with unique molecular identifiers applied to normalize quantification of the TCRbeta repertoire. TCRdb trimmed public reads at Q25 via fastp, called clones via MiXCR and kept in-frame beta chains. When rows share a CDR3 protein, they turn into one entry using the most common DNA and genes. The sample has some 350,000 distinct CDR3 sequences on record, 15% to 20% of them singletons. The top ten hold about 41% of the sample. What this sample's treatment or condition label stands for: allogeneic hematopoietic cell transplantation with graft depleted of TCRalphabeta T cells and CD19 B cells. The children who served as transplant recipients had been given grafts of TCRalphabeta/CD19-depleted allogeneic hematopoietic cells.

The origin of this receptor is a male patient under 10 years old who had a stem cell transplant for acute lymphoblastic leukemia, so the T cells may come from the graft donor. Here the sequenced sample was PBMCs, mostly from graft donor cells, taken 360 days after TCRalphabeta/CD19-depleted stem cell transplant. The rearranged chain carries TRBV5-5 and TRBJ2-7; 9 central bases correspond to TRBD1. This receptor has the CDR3 CASSPAGTGLYEQYF. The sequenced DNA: TGTGCCAGCAGCCCCGCCGGGACAGGGCTCTACGAGCAGTACTTC.